This T cell receptor beta chain stems from a study of technical replicates of blood from several donors. Generated by immunoSEQ multiplex PCR, the TCRdb table keeps only in-frame clones and is missing some. The table shows fewer than 90,000 clones, with 85% to 95% occurring only once. With 3 bases removed from V and 1 base from J, the gap between germline ends came to 14 bases. The CDR3 runs 16 residues. Per germline, CDR1 SEHNR and CDR2 FQNEAQ (reference sequence). The sequencing input was T cells isolated from PBMCs. The source of this sequence is a human donor in good health. The chain joins TRBV7-9 to TRBJ2-3; D may be TRBD2 (6 bases). The CDR3 loop is CASSLSGGKGTDTQYF. In nucleotides, the CDR3 is TGTGCCAGCAGCTTGTCTGGGGGGAAGGGCACAGATACGCAGTATTTT. Together with reference TRBV7-9 and TRBJ2-3, the CDR3 gives the full variable domain: DTGVSQNPRHKITKRGQNVTFRCDPISEHNRLYWYRQTLGQGPEFLTYFQNEAQLEKSRLLSDRFSAERPKGSFSTLEIQRTEQGDSAMYLCASSLSGGKGTDTQYFGPGTRLTVL.